This T cell receptor (beta chain) appears in the sequencing data of a study of T cell responses to AZD1222 COVID-19 vaccine. Sequenced by immunoSEQ multiplex PCR; TCRdb stores in-frame clones only, minus some. The sample includes fewer than 200,000 clones, around nine tenths of them seen just once. The CDR3 covers 17 residues. Germline V lookup: CDR1 SGHRS, CDR2 YFSETQ. Trimming stripped 0 bases from V and 0 bases from J, with 13 bases between. Overall study findings and caveats: Just a handful of AZD1222 recipients were seropositive at baseline. Researchers took repertoire samples only after the peak T cell response had come. Clonal diversity may have been underestimated in mostly white British donors.

Turning to this clone: Antigen unknown.

The receptor comes from an adult in good health. The chain combines TRBV5-1 with TRBJ2-1, with no clear D. This material consisted of peripheral blood, taken on day 0 of AZD1222 vaccination. The CDR3 loop is CASSLAERTSSYNEQFF. In nucleotides, the CDR3 is TGCGCCAGCAGCTTGGCCGAGAGAACGAGCTCCTACAATGAGCAGTTCTTC.